The entry below describes one T cell receptor beta chain. The antigen this receptor binds is unknown. No per-base quality is available; no much larger clone lies one base away. The V end gives up 6 bases and the J end 13 bases, leaving 13 bases in the junction not matched to a gene. The germline V gene supplies CDR1 MNHEY and CDR2 SVGAGI. The CDR3 runs 13 amino acids, cysteine and phenylalanine included. CDR3 DNA is the only sequence kept; it has 39 bases, read in frame from the first base. The CDR3 regions of human TCRbeta chains were subjected to immunosequencing. The paper's processing steps were these. Repertoire TCRs were matched against a reference library of SARS-CoV-2-specific TCRs generated with the MIRA antigen-specificity platform. Breadth meant the fraction of unique TCRs that were SARS-CoV-2-associated, whereas depth meant the fraction of total T cells that were SARS-CoV-2-associated. Using the MIRA data, each spike-specific TCR was mapped to the spike region that the TCR reacts to and placed in a CD4 or CD8 class. Log10-transformed breadth and depth values were compared by one-way ANOVA with Sidak's multiple comparisons tests. The source is immuneACCESS, and TCRdb retained only in-frame sequences with V and J called. Part of the clones is not carried over; for the studies checked, unresolved V genes explain less than half of this, and the remainder is unexplained. For V, J and clone size, that table is used; D and trimming come from the DNA. This sample has over 150,000 clones in its table, and over 75% of those were observed once. The ten top clones hold about 1.6% of the sample.

The time point label for this specimen denotes: baseline before first vaccination. Vaccinee samples were obtained from the UK trials COV001 and COV002, which included a single-blind randomized controlled phase 2/3 trial of AZD1222 (ChAdOx1 nCoV-19) in healthy adults. For TCRbeta chain sequencing, PBMC samples were collected from trial participants at day 0 and at day 28 after the second dose. The data originate from a study of T cell responses to AZD1222 COVID-19 vaccine (dated by TCRdb to the early 2020s). Turning to the overall study: AZD1222 recipients given second doses at about 4 weeks or at about 12 weeks were pooled, since spike-specific TCR depth and breadth were not found to differ between the two schedules. TCR sequencing covered some 240 trial participants: about 210 given two doses of AZD1222 and approximately 25 given two doses of MenACWY control vaccine. Trial participants were enrolled into age subgroups of 18-55, 56-69 and 70-plus years, which contained around 150, 28 and 57 TCR-sequenced participants, respectively. The paper's findings and limits, for the study overall: Epitopes outside the regions mutated in the B.1.351 and B.1.1.7 variants were reportedly recognized by nearly half of the unique spike-specific TCRs. Spike-specific TCR breadth and depth rose significantly after two AZD1222 doses compared with day 0 and with MenACWY recipients. In the small 56-69-year group, the increase in depth fell short of significance, most likely because of low power. Conclusions about previously exposed vaccinees are limited, since just 5 to 7 AZD1222 recipients were seropositive for SARS-CoV-2 at baseline. Participants were mostly white British, with more females than males. The authors suggested clonal diversity may have been underestimated. No day 14 peak-response samples were available, so repertoires were characterized only after the peak T cell response. The vaccine-associated CD4 TCRs covered the entire spike protein, and the dominant responses fell in regions 160-218 and 743-854.

This sequence was found in an adult in good health. Sequencing used peripheral blood, obtained on day 0 of AZD1222 vaccination. Here the chain combines TRBV6-5 and TRBJ1-1; the central 8 bases match TRBD1. The base sequence is TGTGCCAGCAGCCGTGACAGGGGAGAGATGGATTTCTTT. This encodes CASSRDRGEMDFF.